These 16 T cell receptor beta chains share one sample of origin, sequenced in a study of cytomegalovirus exposure and HLA in healthy donors (dated by TCRdb to about 2017). Receptors were amplified or captured by the immunoSEQ multiplex PCR assay. The multiplex PCR relied on a mix of 60 forward primers for TCR Vbeta segments and 13 reverse primers for TCR Jbeta segments. TCRdb limited this immuneACCESS table to in-frame rearrangements with V and J called. A share of clones is missing; checked studies link under half to unresolved V genes, and the rest is unexplained. Here the sample has 100,000 to 150,000 clones; more than 60% occur a single time. The ten largest clones add up to roughly 9% of the sample. The sample comprised PBMCs. Receptors originate from a woman aged 45 to 65 in good health and CMV-seropositive.

The chain has TRBV7-6 and TRBJ1-5; 8 positions agree with TRBD1. The ends lost 6 bases at V and 7 bases at J; junction bases unmatched: 8. Germline CDR1 and CDR2: SGHVS and FNYEAQ. The CDR3 is 14 residues long. The CDR3 nucleotides are TGTGCCAGCAGTCCAGGACAGGGAGACCAGCCCCAGCATTTT. It specifies CASSPGQGDQPQHF.

The V and J genes are TRBV9 and TRBJ1-2; D is possibly TRBD1 (5 bases). Germline CDR1 is SGDLS and CDR2 is YYNGEE. V dropped 6 bases and J dropped 2 bases, with 14 bases sitting between them. This CDR3 contains 14 residues. The CDR3 loop reads CASTLDTSNYGYTF. The CDR3 coding sequence is TGTGCCAGCACGCTGGACACAAGCAACTATGGCTACACCTTC.

The genes are TRBV5-4 and TRBJ2-7, with D possibly TRBD2 on 6 matching bases. Trimming took 0 bases from V and 2 from J, leaving 12 bases between them. CDR3 size: 15 residues. Germline CDR1 and CDR2: SGHNT and YYREEE (reference sequence). CDR3 DNA sequence: TGTGCCAGCAGCTTGGATTCTAGCGTAACCTACGAGCAGTACTTC. It codes for CASSLDSSVTYEQYF.

The table lists this clone with many counts. This rearrangement joins TRBV25-1 to TRBJ2-2; 9 bases match TRBD1. Germline CDR1 MGHDK, CDR2 SYGVNS. This CDR3 has 14 residues. Trimming took 6 bases from V and 1 from J; bases not matched to a gene: 0. The CDR3, as DNA: TGTGCCAGCAGGACAGGGGGGAACACCGGGGAGCTGTTTTTT. Encoded protein: CASRTGGNTGELFF.

About this clone: The same CDR3 can be traced to other DNA sequences in this sample. This chain connects TRBV30 to TRBJ2-5; 7 bases fit TRBD2. The CDR3 sequence is 12 residues long. CDR1 and CDR2 from the germline V gene are GTSNPN and SVGIG (reference sequence). With 4 bases clipped from V and 4 bases from J, the junction kept 3 bases outside the gene matches. CDR3 loop: CAWKGGGETQYF. DNA for the CDR3: TGTGCCTGGAAGGGCGGGGGAGAGACCCAGTACTTC.

This chain uses TRBV6-5 with TRBJ1-2, with D hard to call. This CDR3 contains 15 residues. Per the germline V gene, CDR1 is MNHEY and CDR2 is SVGAGI. The V gene lost 2 bases and the J gene lost 7 bases, with 17 bases spanning the gap. The CDR3 bases are TGTGCCAGCAGTTACGATTCAGGCCCCGCTCTTGGCTACACCTTC. As protein: CASSYDSGPALGYTF.

CDR3 DNA: TGTGCCAGCAGCGCGGGACTAGGGGAGACCCAGTACTTC. It encodes CASSAGLGETQYF. V and J are TRBV9 and TRBJ2-5, with 8 bases identical to TRBD2. V shed 3 bases and J 5 bases; nucleotides not matched to a gene: 3. The V gene's germline CDR1 is SGDLS and CDR2 YYNGEE. CDR3 length: 13 amino acids.

The table lists this clone with a few counts. The chain joins TRBV6-5 to TRBJ2-7; 9 nucleotides agree with TRBD1. Germline V lookup: CDR1 MNHEY, CDR2 SVGAGI. After removal of 7 bases from V and 2 bases from J, the junction contained 9 bases not matched to a gene. There are 15 residues in the CDR3. The CDR3 reads CASKTGQGRAYEQYF. CDR3 DNA sequence: TGTGCCAGCAAAACAGGACAGGGGAGGGCCTACGAGCAGTACTTC.

This clone was found once. V and J are TRBV4-3 and TRBJ2-1; TRBD2 matches 8 bases. Germline-derived CDR1 and CDR2 are LGHNA and YSLEER. The CDR3 extends over 18 amino acids. The trim removed 0 bases at V and 0 bases at J, leaving 7 bases unmatched. The CDR3 DNA reads as TGCGCCAGCAGCCAAGAACTAGCGGCCTCCTTCTCCTACAATGAGCAGTTCTTC. Translating gives CASSQELAASFSYNEQFF.

J is TRBJ2-5 and V is TRBV20-1, with TRBD2 identical over 8 bases. CDR1 is DFQATT, CDR2 SNEGSKA, per germline (reference sequence). CDR3 size: 11 residues. The CDR3 is CSGGARETQYF. CDR3 DNA sequence: TGCTCCGGGGGGGCCCGAGAGACCCAGTACTTC.

This chain uses TRBV5-1 with TRBJ1-6, with D possibly being TRBD1 (5 bases). V lost 1 base, J lost 6 bases, and 11 bases lay in between. This CDR3 comprises 15 residues. Germline CDR1 reads SGHRS; CDR2 reads YFSETQ. This chain's CDR3 is CASSLRQNTNSPLHF. The CDR3 nucleotides are TGCGCCAGCAGCTTGAGACAGAATACTAATTCACCCCTCCACTTT.

This chain uses TRBV15 with TRBJ2-7, with 14 nucleotides matching TRBD2. J was trimmed by 8 bases and V by 4 bases; bases with no gene match: 10. The length of the CDR3 is 16 residues. Germline V gene data show CDR1 as LNHNV and CDR2 as YYDKDF (reference sequence). The CDR3 spells CATSTRLAGGLGKQYF. The CDR3 DNA reads TGTGCCACCAGCACGAGACTAGCGGGGGGGCTAGGGAAGCAGTACTTC.

The chain recombines TRBV6-5 with TRBJ1-2; 8 bases agree with TRBD1. Germline V CDR1 and CDR2: MNHEY, SVGAGI. The length of the CDR3 is 15 residues. V was clipped by 5 bases and J by 4 bases; unmatched bases: 9. This CDR3 reads CASSRLVGQGYGYTF. CDR3 DNA sequence: TGTGCCAGCAGTCGCCTCGTAGGACAGGGCTATGGCTACACCTTC.

This clone showed up just a few times. This chain joins TRBV4-1 and TRBJ2-3; 9 bases align to TRBD2. The CDR3 loop spans 17 amino acids. The V gene's germline CDR1 is MGHRA and CDR2 YSYEKL. Trimming cost V 1 base and J 2 bases; bases outside gene matches: 7. CDR3 DNA: TGCGCCAGCAGCCAAGGTCGGCTAGCGGGACCCACAGATACGCAGTATTTT. The encoded protein is CASSQGRLAGPTDTQYF.

This chain uses TRBV19 with TRBJ1-5, with 11 bases lining up with TRBD1. There are 16 residues in the CDR3. The V and J ends lost 1 base and 6 bases, in that order; junction bases with no gene match: 5. Germline values: CDR1 LNHDA, CDR2 SQIVND (reference sequence). Here the CDR3 DNA reads TGTGCCAGTAGTATAGGGACAGGGGGCTTTAGTCAGCCCCAGCATTTT. This codes for CASSIGTGGFSQPQHF.

This clone was seen a few times. The V gene is TRBV7-2, the J gene TRBJ2-6; maybe TRBD1 (5 bases). Deletions cut 5 bases from V and 0 bases from J, with 11 bases between. Looked up from germline, CDR1 is SGHTA and CDR2 is FQGNSA. The CDR3 sequence is 16 residues long. The CDR3 reads CASSQTANSGANVLTF. The CDR3 region has the DNA TGTGCCAGCAGCCAGACAGCGAACTCTGGGGCCAACGTCCTGACTTTC.